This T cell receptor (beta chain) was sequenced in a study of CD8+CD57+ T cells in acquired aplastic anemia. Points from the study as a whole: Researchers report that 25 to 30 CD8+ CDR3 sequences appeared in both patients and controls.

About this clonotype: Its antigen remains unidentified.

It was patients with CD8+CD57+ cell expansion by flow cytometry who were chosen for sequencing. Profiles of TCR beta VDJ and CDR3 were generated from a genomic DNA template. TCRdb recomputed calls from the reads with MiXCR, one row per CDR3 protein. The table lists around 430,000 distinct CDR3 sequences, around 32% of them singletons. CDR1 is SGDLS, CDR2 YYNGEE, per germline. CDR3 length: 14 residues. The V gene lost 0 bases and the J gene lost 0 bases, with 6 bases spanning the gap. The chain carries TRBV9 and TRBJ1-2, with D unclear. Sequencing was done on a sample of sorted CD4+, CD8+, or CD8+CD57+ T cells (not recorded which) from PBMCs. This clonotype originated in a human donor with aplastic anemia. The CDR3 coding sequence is TGTGCCAGCAGCGTAGGTGGGGCTAACTATGGCTACACCTTC. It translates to CASSVGGANYGYTF.